These T cell receptor beta chains were read from a single sample in a study of cytomegalovirus exposure and HLA in healthy donors. Data came from immunoSEQ multiplex PCR; TCRdb stores just in-frame clones and leaves some out. The profile shows roughly 280,000 clones, just over 85% of them singletons. Sequenced material: PBMCs. The receptors were sampled from a woman aged 18-30 years in good health and CMV-seronegative. Each CDR3 is given without its conserved first and last residue.

cdr3_aa: ASSLSGNGYT
v_call: TRBV28
j_call: TRBJ1-2

cdr3_aa: ASSRKPSGDYEQY
v_call: TRBV27
j_call: TRBJ2-7

cdr3_aa: ASSPAAVAVT
v_call: TRBV13
j_call: TRBJ2-7

cdr3_aa: ASSQIQGPNYGYT
v_call: TRBV23-1
j_call: TRBJ1-2

cdr3_aa: ASSQDTGTNEKLF
v_call: TRBV4-3
j_call: TRBJ1-4

cdr3_aa: ASTGTSGGAYNEQF
v_call: TRBV9
j_call: TRBJ2-1

cdr3_aa: ASSLDRNTEAF
v_call: TRBV7-7
j_call: TRBJ1-1

cdr3_aa: AMGHLNYGYT
v_call: TRBV28
j_call: TRBJ1-2

cdr3_aa: ASSLYSLRLATYEQY
v_call: TRBV7-2
j_call: TRBJ2-7

cdr3_aa: ASCLTGAYEQY
v_call: TRBV19
j_call: TRBJ2-7

cdr3_aa: ASSDREGEKLF
v_call: TRBV6-1
j_call: TRBJ1-4

cdr3_aa: ASSITGTGEGYT
v_call: TRBV7-2
j_call: TRBJ1-2

cdr3_aa: ASIEGGNYNEQF
v_call: TRBV25-1
j_call: TRBJ2-1

cdr3_aa: SVEDGTWGQPQH
v_call: TRBV29-1
j_call: TRBJ1-5

cdr3_aa: ASSVTGAQATEAF
v_call: TRBV5-1
j_call: TRBJ1-1

cdr3_aa: ASSLAGGLQETQY
v_call: TRBV7-6
j_call: TRBJ2-5

cdr3_aa: ASSTGTSGFGEQF
v_call: TRBV27
j_call: TRBJ2-1

cdr3_aa: ASSPISRGLAETQY
v_call: TRBV27
j_call: TRBJ2-5

cdr3_aa: ASSLGSSGTGDEKLF
v_call: TRBV11-3
j_call: TRBJ1-4

cdr3_aa: ASSLGGQVTYEQC
v_call: TRBV7-6
j_call: TRBJ2-7

cdr3_aa: ASRGYNEKLF
v_call: TRBV28
j_call: TRBJ1-4

cdr3_aa: ASSPPGTPQGKLF
v_call: TRBV18
j_call: TRBJ1-4

cdr3_aa: ASSNGLPPGNEQF
v_call: TRBV19
j_call: TRBJ2-1

cdr3_aa: ASSAGDASTDTQY
v_call: TRBV2
j_call: TRBJ2-3

cdr3_aa: ASSAGSGANVLT
v_call: TRBV10-1
j_call: TRBJ2-6

cdr3_aa: ASGLTAFLVTGNEQF
v_call: TRBV12-5
j_call: TRBJ2-1

cdr3_aa: ASSPTGDTIY
v_call: TRBV19
j_call: TRBJ1-3

cdr3_aa: SVPQGFYGYT
v_call: TRBV29-1
j_call: TRBJ1-2

cdr3_aa: ASSLSWGGGDTQY
v_call: TRBV27
j_call: TRBJ2-3

cdr3_aa: ASRDGRMYEQY
v_call: TRBV2
j_call: TRBJ2-7

cdr3_aa: ASSYAGSQPQH
v_call: TRBV6-5
j_call: TRBJ1-5

cdr3_aa: ASTTGQLVDEQY
v_call: TRBV25-1
j_call: TRBJ2-7

cdr3_aa: ASSLASVTSGRANEQF
v_call: TRBV7-6
j_call: TRBJ2-1

cdr3_aa: ASSFRTGGYEQY
v_call: TRBV28
j_call: TRBJ2-7

cdr3_aa: ASDGLGGETEAF
v_call: TRBV30
j_call: TRBJ1-1

cdr3_aa: ASRLVNTGELF
v_call: TRBV6-5
j_call: TRBJ2-2

cdr3_aa: ASSMTGPTYNSPLH
v_call: TRBV28
j_call: TRBJ1-6

cdr3_aa: ASTPRGSDYGYT
v_call: TRBV19
j_call: TRBJ1-2

cdr3_aa: ASSLTREETQY
v_call: TRBV2
j_call: TRBJ2-5

cdr3_aa: ASTSEATEAF
v_call: TRBV7-9
j_call: TRBJ1-1

cdr3_aa: ASSLTSGGGADTQY
v_call: TRBV11-2
j_call: TRBJ2-3

cdr3_aa: ATPSGGVDYGYT
v_call: TRBV19
j_call: TRBJ1-2

cdr3_aa: ASSLAPFGQGYQF
v_call: TRBV7-2
j_call: TRBJ2-1

cdr3_aa: AISVSGGYT
v_call: TRBV10-3
j_call: TRBJ1-2

cdr3_aa: ASSKPGGNEQF
v_call: TRBV27
j_call: TRBJ2-1

cdr3_aa: ASSPRQTLNTEAF
v_call: TRBV7-2
j_call: TRBJ1-1

cdr3_aa: ASSSRQGLYQPQH
v_call: TRBV4-1
j_call: TRBJ1-5

cdr3_aa: ASSEGGTTFFEQY
v_call: TRBV2
j_call: TRBJ2-7